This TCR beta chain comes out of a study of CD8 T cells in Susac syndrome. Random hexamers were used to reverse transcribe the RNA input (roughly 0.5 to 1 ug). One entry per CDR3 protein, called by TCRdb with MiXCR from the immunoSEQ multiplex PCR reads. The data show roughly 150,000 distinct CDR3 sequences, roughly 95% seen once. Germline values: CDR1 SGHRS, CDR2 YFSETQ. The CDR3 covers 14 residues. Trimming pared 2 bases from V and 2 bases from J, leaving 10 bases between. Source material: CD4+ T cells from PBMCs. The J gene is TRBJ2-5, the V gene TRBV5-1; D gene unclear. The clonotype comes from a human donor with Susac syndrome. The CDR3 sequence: CASSLRRPQETQYF. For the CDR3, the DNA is TGCGCCAGCAGCTTAAGACGTCCACAAGAGACCCAGTACTTC.